A selection of T cell receptor beta chains follows, all from one sample in a study of cytotoxic CD8 clonotypes in ibrutinib-treated CLL. Libraries were prepared by immunoSEQ multiplex PCR; TCRdb keeps only in-frame clonotypes and omits some of them. The sample includes more than 300,000 clones, just under 80% of them seen just once. Sequences were derived from PBMCs, sampled before ibrutinib treatment. The receptors shown here come from a human donor with chronic lymphocytic leukemia. CDR3s include the opening cysteine and the closing phenylalanine or tryptophan.

cdr3_length v_call cdr3_aa
15 TRBV9 CASSSQRDSRYGYTF
13 TRBV5-1 CASSLGQGVEQYF
13 TRBV28 CASSRGQGGEQYF
15 TRBV6-6 CASSYSPGDQETQYF
12 TRBV15 CATSRDRGEQFF
18 TRBV9 CASSETVTGTSATDTQYF
13 TRBV10-3 CATGGQGDYEQYF
15 TRBV7-2 CASSLDFGLTDTQYF
14 TRBV29-1 CSVDSQANTGELFF
14 TRBV4-1 CASSQEDRVNGYTF
15 TRBV5-1 CASGKQGSLTYEQYF
15 TRBV18 CASSPQTGSPYGYTF
12 TRBV7-9 CASSLGHHEQFF
13 TRBV6-6 CASSPPGQETQYF
15 TRBV5-1 CASSFTGSGDTEAFF
15 TRBV9 CASSVAIGTSYEQYF
15 TRBV14 CASSQGFSGLYEQYF
17 TRBV14 CASSQVRSRGPYNEQFF
15 TRBV30 CAWTLPSGRSETQYF
15 TRBV5-1 CASSLSTIGTGELFF
12 TRBV5-6 CASSFDQETQYF
13 TRBV5-1 CASSLDGKPAQYF
12 TRBV30 CAWSPQGTEAFF
16 TRBV7-8 CASSFERLLAKNIQYF
13 TRBV29-1 CSVRDRDHQPQHF
15 TRBV18 CASSPAGRSRTEAFF
15 TRBV28 CASSLGTVSNQPQHF
13 TRBV30 CALRGLGTDTQYF
17 TRBV5-6 CASSYDPGLASSDTQYF
17 TRBV4-2 CASSQVTSGRARETQYF
13 TRBV6-5 CASTQTSGNEQFF
17 TRBV5-8 CASSLQVAGDIGNEQFF
13 TRBV13 CASSFGIITEAFF
14 TRBV5-1 CASSSRQGNTEAFF
17 TRBV19 CASSIARQGVYQETQYF
15 TRBV29-1 CSVAPGLARYNEQFF
14 TRBV7-6 CASSLGEDDEKLFF
15 TRBV7-6 CASSGTIRPSDEQYF
14 TRBV5-4 CASSWGGGWNEQYF
15 TRBV7-2 CASSFPSGLSYEQYF
15 TRBV15 CATSRDSDSSYEQYF
15 TRBV25-1 CASSRAGEPYNEQFF
14 TRBV5-1 CASSLVGSEETQYF